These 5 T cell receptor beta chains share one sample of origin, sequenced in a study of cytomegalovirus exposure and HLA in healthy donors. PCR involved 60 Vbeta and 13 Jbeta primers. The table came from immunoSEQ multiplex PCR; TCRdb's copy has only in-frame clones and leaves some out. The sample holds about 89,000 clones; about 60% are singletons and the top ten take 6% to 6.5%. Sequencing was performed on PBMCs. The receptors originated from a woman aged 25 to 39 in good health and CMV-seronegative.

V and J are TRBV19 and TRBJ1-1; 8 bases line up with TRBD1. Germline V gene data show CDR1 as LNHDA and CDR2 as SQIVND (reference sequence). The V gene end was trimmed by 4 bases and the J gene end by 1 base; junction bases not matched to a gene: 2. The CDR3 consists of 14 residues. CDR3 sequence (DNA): TGTGCCAGTAGTAGACAGGGGACGAACACTGAAGCTTTCTTT. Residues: CASSRQGTNTEAFF.

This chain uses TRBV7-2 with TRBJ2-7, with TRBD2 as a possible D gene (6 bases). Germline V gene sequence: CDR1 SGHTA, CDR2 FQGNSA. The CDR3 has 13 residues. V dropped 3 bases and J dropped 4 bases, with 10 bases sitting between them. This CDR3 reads CASSLEGRYEQYF. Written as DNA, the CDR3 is TGTGCCAGCAGCTTGGAGGGGAGGTACGAGCAGTACTTC.

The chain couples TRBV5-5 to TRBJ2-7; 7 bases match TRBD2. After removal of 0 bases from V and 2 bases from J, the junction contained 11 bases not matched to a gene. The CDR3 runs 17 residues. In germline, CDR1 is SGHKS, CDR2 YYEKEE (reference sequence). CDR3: CASSLGSTVRGAYEQYF. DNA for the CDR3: TGTGCCAGCAGCTTGGGATCCACCGTTCGGGGGGCCTACGAGCAGTACTTC.

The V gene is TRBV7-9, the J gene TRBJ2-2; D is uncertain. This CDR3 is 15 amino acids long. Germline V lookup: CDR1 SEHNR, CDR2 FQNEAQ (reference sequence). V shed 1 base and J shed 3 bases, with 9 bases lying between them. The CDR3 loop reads CASSLGESYTGELFF. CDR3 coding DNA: TGTGCCAGCAGCTTAGGAGAAAGTTACACCGGGGAGCTGTTTTTT.

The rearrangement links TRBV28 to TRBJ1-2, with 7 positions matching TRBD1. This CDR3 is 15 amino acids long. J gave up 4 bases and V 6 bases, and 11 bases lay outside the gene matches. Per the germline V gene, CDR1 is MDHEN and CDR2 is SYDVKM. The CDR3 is CASSPVRQGIYGYTF. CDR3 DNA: TGTGCCAGCAGCCCAGTCCGACAGGGCATCTATGGCTACACCTTC.